A selection of T cell receptor beta chains follows, all from one sample in a study of CD8 T cells in ankylosing spondylitis. TCRdb reprocessed the 5' RACE reads via MiXCR and lists one record per CDR3 protein. Of roughly 100,000 distinct CDR3 sequences listed, roughly 8.3% are singletons. Source material: blood, either unsorted or a sorted T cell fraction (not recorded which). These receptors all come from a male donor with ankylosing spondylitis or in good health (not recorded which). Each CDR3 is given with its conserved first and last residue. Part of the rows lack a size; the others show once, few, many or a class for expanded clones.

>TRBV7-3|TRBJ2-1|.|12
CASSPDSALLFF
>TRBV29-1|TRBJ1-2|many|16
CSAPRALGGRVYGYTF
>TRBV15|TRBJ1-2|many|15
CATSRDLADANGYTF
>TRBV30|TRBJ2-1|.|16
CAWRKPGQGVYNEQFF
>TRBV2|TRBJ2-1|few|12
CATAGDLGEQFF
>TRBV20-1|TRBJ1-5|.|15
CSARDQGVSNQPQHF
>TRBV2|TRBJ2-2|many|13
CASSLYSSGELFF
>TRBV10-3|TRBJ2-5|.|11
CAIKGEETQYF
>TRBV29-1|TRBJ2-3|many|17
CSVGGRTKRARTDTQYF
>TRBV13|TRBJ1-2|many|13
CASSLAENYGYTF
>TRBV20-1|TRBJ2-3|.|13
CSANQGAADTQYF
>TRBV29-1|TRBJ2-7|few|14
CSVGGDGGFYEQYF
>TRBV29-1|TRBJ1-2|many|13
CSVERENDYGYTF
>TRBV7-8|TRBJ2-5|many|17
CASSLRDRGFFQETQYF
>TRBV19|TRBJ2-5|few|14
CASSMSRLQETQYF
>TRBV5-6|TRBJ1-5|.|14
CASSLVGANQPQHF
>TRBV29-1|TRBJ2-5|many|12
CSAPGDWETQYF